What follows are 8 T cell receptor beta chains derived from one specimen sequenced in a study of Tregs in tolerant kidney transplant recipients. The repertoire was sequenced with immunoSEQ multiplex PCR; TCRdb's copy has only in-frame clones and lacks some. Here the sample spans about 15,000 clones, over 75% being singletons. The sequencing here drew on Tregs from blood, taken before the transplant. These receptor sequences come from a human donor who received a combined kidney and bone marrow transplant.

In its sample, this clone was seen a few times. The V call is TRBV4-2, the J call TRBJ1-2; 9 bases agree with TRBD1. The junction had 10 bases not matched to a gene; V was cut back by 3 bases and J by 8 bases. The CDR3 totals 15 residues. Germline loops: CDR1 LGHNA, CDR2 YNFKEQ. This CDR3 is CASSQGNRGLWGYTF. The DNA of the CDR3 is TGTGCCAGCAGCCAGGGAAACAGGGGGCTCTGGGGCTACACCTTC.

This sequence joins TRBV7-9 and TRBJ2-6; 8 bases match TRBD1. Trimming at V came to 1 base and at J to 0 bases, leaving 8 bases not matched to a gene. Per germline, CDR1 SEHNR and CDR2 FQNEAQ (reference sequence). There are 19 residues in the CDR3. The CDR3 coding sequence is TGTGCCAGCAGCTTAGGGAGGGGACAGGCACCCTCTGGGGCCAACGTCCTGACTTTC. Residues: CASSLGRGQAPSGANVLTF.

The chain is built from TRBV6-4 and TRBJ1-2; D possibly corresponds to TRBD1 (5 bases). CDR1 MRHNA and CDR2 SNTAGT come from the germline V gene. CDR3 length: 14 residues. V was clipped by 9 bases and J by 1 base, with 15 bases between them. CDR3 DNA: TGTGCCAGACGTGATAGGACAAATAACTATGGCTACACCTTC. This sequence encodes CARRDRTNNYGYTF.

V usage is TRBV28 and J usage is TRBJ2-5; possible D gene TRBD2, 6 bases. This CDR3 region has 17 residues. The germline V and J ends were trimmed by 7 bases and 2 bases, with 23 bases remaining between them. Germline CDR1 is MDHEN and CDR2 is SYDVKM. The CDR3 coding sequence is TGTGCCAGCAATCTAGGGGCGGGACGAACGTTGCAAGAGACCCAGTACTTC. This translates into CASNLGAGRTLQETQYF. Full variable domain (rest looked up from reference TRBV28 and TRBJ2-5): DVKVTQSSRYLVKRTGEKVFLECVQDMDHENMFWYRQDPGLGLRLIYFSYDVKMKEKGDIPEGYSVSREKKERFSLILESASTNQTSMYLCASNLGAGRTLQETQYFGPGTRLLVL.

The V call is TRBV18, the J call TRBJ2-5, with D possibly matching TRBD2 (5 bases). CDR1 and CDR2 (germline): KGHSH, LQKENI. This CDR3 contains 14 residues. V was shortened by 3 bases and J by 4 bases, with 12 bases between the two germline ends. This CDR3 reads CASSPPREGETQYF. The CDR3, as DNA: TGTGCCAGCTCACCCCCCCGAGAGGGAGAGACCCAGTACTTC.

This rearrangement joins TRBV19 to TRBJ2-1; weak D call: TRBD2 (6 bases). The CDR3 has 16 residues. V was trimmed by 1 base and J by 5 bases, leaving 15 bases between them. Germline V CDR1 and CDR2: LNHDA, SQIVND (reference sequence). The CDR3 here is CASSIGGTPNHNEQFF. As DNA, the CDR3 is TGTGCCAGTAGTATAGGGGGGACTCCTAACCACAATGAGCAGTTCTTC.

The genes are TRBV28 and TRBJ1-4; 7 nucleotides match TRBD1. The CDR3 extends over 18 amino acids. Germline V gene lookup returns CDR1 MDHEN and CDR2 SYDVKM. Trimming cost V 5 bases and J 4 bases; bases outside gene matches: 16. CDR3 loop: CASSPSDRRGVGNEKLFF. The CDR3 DNA is TGTGCCAGCAGTCCTTCGGACAGGCGGGGGGTGGGTAATGAAAAACTGTTTTTT.

The rearrangement uses TRBV5-1 and TRBJ2-2, with 9 bases matching TRBD2. The germline V gene has CDR1 SGHRS and CDR2 YFSETQ. The J segment lost 5 bases and the V segment lost 0 bases, leaving 11 bases of the junction unmatched. The CDR3 totals 18 residues. The CDR3 nucleotides read TGCGCCAGCAGCTTGGACCCTAGCGGGATGGGAAGAACCGGGGAGCTGTTTTTT. This encodes CASSLDPSGMGRTGELFF.